Sequencing of this T cell receptor (beta chain) was carried out in a study of blood T cell repertoires in COVID-19. Germline CDR1 GTSNPN, CDR2 SVGIG (reference sequence). This CDR3 contains 11 residues. V lost 0 bases and J lost 7, with 6 bases in between. The age range of participants was roughly 18 to 90 years, with residence in 20 to 25 US areas. Participant-given clinical history determined each cohort assignment. Some clones are missing from TCRdb's copy, which holds only in-frame ones; the method was immunoSEQ multiplex PCR. The data show roughly 260,000 clones, approximately 85% seen once. This sequence was found in a woman in her forties or fifties who had recovered from COVID-19. The sample was PBMCs or T cells enriched from blood (not recorded which). J is TRBJ1-2 and V is TRBV30, with D unclear. The CDR3 loop is CAWSVLLGYTF. The CDR3 coding sequence is TGTGCCTGGAGTGTCCTACTTGGCTACACCTTC.